These 16 T cell receptor beta chains originate from one sample sequenced in a study of OX40 agonist ivuxolimab in advanced cancers. Assay used: immunoSEQ multiplex PCR; TCRdb lists only in-frame clones, some missing. The data contain roughly 67,000 clones, around 93% of them singletons. Source: CD4+ or CD8+ T cells sorted from blood, taken in a trial of the OX40 agonist ivuxolimab. The receptors derive from an adult with an advanced solid tumor such as melanoma, head and neck, liver or kidney cancer.

The gene calls are TRBV7-6 and TRBJ2-7, with TRBD2 matching 9 bases. Trimming removed 5 bases from V and 0 bases from J; junction bases left unmatched: 5. Looked up from germline, CDR1 is SGHVS and CDR2 is FNYEAQ. The CDR3 length is 15 residues. The DNA of the CDR3 is TGTGCCAGCAGCAGTAGCGGGAGTACCTCCTACGAGCAGTACTTC. Protein product: CASSSSGSTSYEQYF.

The CDR3 is CASSPVMTGLNTEAFF. The CDR3, as DNA: TGCGCCAGCAGCCCCGTCATGACAGGGTTGAACACTGAAGCTTTCTTT. This sequence joins TRBV4-3 and TRBJ1-1; the match to TRBD1 covers 7 bases. This CDR3 is 16 amino acids long. V gave up 4 bases and J gave up 0 bases; unmatched junction bases: 8. Germline CDR1 and CDR2: LGHNA and YSLEER.

The gene calls are TRBV7-9 and TRBJ1-1, with unresolved D. This CDR3 has 12 amino acids. The V gene's germline CDR1 is SEHNR and CDR2 FQNEAQ (reference sequence). V lost 5 bases to trimming and J lost 4 bases, with 8 bases between them. This CDR3 is CASSLTGTEAFF. CDR3 nucleotide sequence: TGTGCCAGCAGCCTAACCGGCACTGAAGCTTTCTTT.

V is TRBV5-5 and J is TRBJ1-1, with 7 bases identical to TRBD1. Per germline, CDR1 SGHKS and CDR2 YYEKEE (reference sequence). The CDR3 contains 16 residues. V shed 0 bases, J shed 1 base, and the junction held 6 bases outside the gene matches. CDR3 in DNA: TGTGCCAGCAGCTTGGACCTAGGACAGGAGAACACTGAAGCTTTCTTT. Encoded protein: CASSLDLGQENTEAFF.

The chain uses TRBV19 and TRBJ2-1; D possibly corresponds to TRBD2 (7 bases). This CDR3 has 15 amino acids. CDR1 is LNHDA, CDR2 SQIVND, per germline (reference sequence). The V gene lost 5 bases and the J gene lost 3 bases, with 14 bases spanning the gap. This chain's CDR3 is CASSSLGGGYNEQFF. In nucleotides, the CDR3 is TGTGCCAGTAGTTCCTTGGGAGGGGGCTACAATGAGCAGTTCTTC.

The J gene is TRBJ2-7, the V gene TRBV7-9, with D unclear. Trimming stripped 3 bases from V and 1 base from J, with 13 bases between. Germline values: CDR1 SEHNR, CDR2 FQNEAQ (reference sequence). This CDR3 contains 15 residues. The CDR3 loop is CASSFPDRPSYEQYF. The CDR3 DNA reads TGTGCCAGCAGCTTCCCGGATCGGCCATCCTACGAGCAGTACTTC.

The rearrangement links TRBV6-6 to TRBJ1-2; no firm D call. The germline V and J ends were trimmed by 2 bases and 3 bases, with 7 bases remaining between them. The CDR3 sequence is 13 residues long. Germline V gene sequence: CDR1 MNHNY, CDR2 SVGAGI (reference sequence). CDR3 in DNA: TGTGCCAGCAGTTACGCTGGGGACTATGGCTACACCTTC. Its protein is CASSYAGDYGYTF.

The rearrangement uses TRBV12-5 and TRBJ2-1; 7 nucleotides match TRBD2. Looked up from germline, CDR1 is LGHNT and CDR2 is FRNRAP. The trim removed 0 bases at V and 8 bases at J, leaving 16 bases unmatched. CDR3 length equals 18 residues. CDR3 coding DNA: TGTGCTAGTGGTTTGGTCCTTTTAACTAGCGCTGATGGGGATGAGCAGTTCTTC. Its protein is CASGLVLLTSADGDEQFF.

As concerns this clone: Sequence at one end of the junction differs from germline and may be a read error. The gene calls are TRBV13 and TRBJ2-7; D unclear. Germline-derived CDR1 and CDR2 are PRHDT and FYEKMQ (reference sequence). This CDR3 is built from 14 residues. The CDR3 protein is CASSLGAQSYGQYF. CDR3 sequence (DNA): TGTGCCAGCAGCTTAGGTGCTCAATCCTACGGGCAGTACTTC.

This chain uses TRBV7-6 with TRBJ2-3; tentatively, D is TRBD2 (6 bases). Trimming left V 1 base short and J 6 bases short, with 11 bases between. The CDR3 contains 14 residues. Per germline, CDR1 SGHVS and CDR2 FNYEAQ. CDR3 in amino acids: CASSLVGGRDTQYF. The CDR3 bases are TGTGCCAGCAGCTTAGTGGGAGGCCGGGATACGCAGTATTTT.

V is TRBV7-2 and J is TRBJ2-7; unclear D gene. This CDR3 spans 14 amino acids. Deletions cut 1 base from V and 3 bases from J, with 10 bases between. Germline V lookup: CDR1 SGHTA, CDR2 FQGNSA. The DNA of the CDR3 is TGTGCCAGCAGCTTAGACGTCAGCTACTACGAGCAGTACTTC. Its translation is CASSLDVSYYEQYF.

The rearrangement uses TRBV7-6 and TRBJ2-3; 8 bases map to TRBD2. V gave up 2 bases and J gave up 0 bases; unmatched junction bases: 1. CDR1 SGHVS and CDR2 FNYEAQ come from the germline V gene. The CDR3 consists of 15 residues. The CDR3 nucleotides are TGTGCCAGCAGCTTATTAGCGGGGAGCACAGATACGCAGTATTTT. Residues: CASSLLAGSTDTQYF.

This clone was detected once. The chain employs TRBV5-6 and TRBJ2-7; perhaps TRBD1 as D (6 bases). CDR3 length: 16 residues. The germline V and J ends were trimmed by 2 bases and 6 bases, with 21 bases remaining between them. Germline V gene sequence: CDR1 SGHDT, CDR2 YYEEEE. CDR3 in DNA: TGTGCCAGCAGCTTCCCCTCAGGGGAGAGTGGCGGCGAGCAGTACTTC. Protein: CASSFPSGESGGEQYF.

DNA of the CDR3: TGTGCCACCAGCGGCCGGGACAGGGGGCCCTACGAGCAGTACTTC. Amino acids: CATSGRDRGPYEQYF. The chain recombines TRBV15 with TRBJ2-7, with 12 nucleotides matching TRBD1. The germline gives CDR1 LNHNV, CDR2 YYDKDF (reference sequence). Trimming cost V 5 bases and J 2 bases; bases outside gene matches: 4. The CDR3 covers 15 residues.

This chain connects TRBV7-2 to TRBJ2-7; TRBD2 aligns across 10 bases. There are 15 residues in the CDR3. Trimming removed 3 bases from V and 5 bases from J; junction bases left unmatched: 7. The germline gives CDR1 SGHTA, CDR2 FQGNSA. The CDR3 loop is CASSFDRTSGNEQYF. DNA for the CDR3: TGTGCCAGCAGCTTTGATCGGACTAGCGGTAACGAGCAGTACTTC.

V gene TRBV19 combines with J gene TRBJ2-3, with 13 bases matching TRBD2. The CDR3 consists of 15 residues. CDR1 LNHDA and CDR2 SQIVND come from the germline V gene (reference sequence). Trimming removed 5 bases from V and 4 bases from J; junction bases left unmatched: 3. The CDR3 reads CASSLLAGGADTQYF. DNA of the CDR3: TGTGCCAGTAGTTTACTAGCGGGAGGGGCAGATACGCAGTATTTT.